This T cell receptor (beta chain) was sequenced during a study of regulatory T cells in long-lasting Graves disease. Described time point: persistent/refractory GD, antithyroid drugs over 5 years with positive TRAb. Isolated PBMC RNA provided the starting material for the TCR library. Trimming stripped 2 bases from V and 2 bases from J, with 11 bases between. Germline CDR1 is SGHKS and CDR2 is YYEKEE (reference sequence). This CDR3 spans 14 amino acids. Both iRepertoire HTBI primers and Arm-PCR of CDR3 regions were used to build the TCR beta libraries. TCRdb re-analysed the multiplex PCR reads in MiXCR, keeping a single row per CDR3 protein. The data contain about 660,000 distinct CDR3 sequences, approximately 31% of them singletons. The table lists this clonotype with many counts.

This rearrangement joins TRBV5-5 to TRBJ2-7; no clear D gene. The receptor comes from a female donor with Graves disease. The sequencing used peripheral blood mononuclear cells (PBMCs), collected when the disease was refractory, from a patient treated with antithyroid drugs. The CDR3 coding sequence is TGTGCCAGCAGCTTTCTCCAGGTCACCTACGAGCAGTACTTC. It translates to CASSFLQVTYEQYF.